The 20 T cell receptor beta chains below come from one sample, sequenced in a study of cytomegalovirus exposure and HLA in healthy donors. The PCR employed 60 Vbeta primers together with 13 Jbeta primers. Data came from immunoSEQ multiplex PCR; TCRdb stores just in-frame clones and leaves some out. The sample shows 95,000 to 100,000 clones, approximately 89% of them seen only once. The sequencing input was PBMCs. Receptors originate from a man between 25 and 39 years old in good health and CMV-seronegative.

The chain employs TRBV5-6 and TRBJ2-3; TRBD2 is a possible D gene (6 bases). The V and J ends lost 2 bases and 0 bases respectively, with 10 bases between them. This CDR3 region has 15 residues. Germline CDR1 and CDR2: SGHDT and YYEEEE. This chain's CDR3 is CASSLGGASTDTQYF. In DNA form, the CDR3 reads TGTGCCAGCAGCTTAGGCGGGGCCAGCACAGATACGCAGTATTTT.

The chain employs TRBV6-5 and TRBJ2-2; weak D call: TRBD2 (6 bases). V dropped 0 bases and J dropped 1 base, with 9 bases sitting between them. The CDR3 is made up of 16 amino acids. The germline V gene has CDR1 MNHEY and CDR2 SVGAGI. The CDR3 sequence is CASSYSPSENTGELFF. The DNA for the CDR3 is TGTGCCAGCAGTTACTCTCCTAGCGAGAACACCGGGGAGCTGTTTTTT.

V usage is TRBV6-5 and J usage is TRBJ2-5; TRBD2 aligns across 8 bases. CDR1 is MNHEY, CDR2 SVGAGI, per germline. The CDR3 contains 15 residues. The junction had 7 bases not matched to a gene; V was cut back by 6 bases and J by 1 base. The CDR3 loop reads CASSRSGGLQETQYF. CDR3 in DNA: TGTGCCAGCAGCCGAAGCGGGGGACTCCAAGAGACCCAGTACTTC.

The V and J genes are TRBV10-3 and TRBJ2-1, with TRBD2 as a possible D gene (6 bases). The germline CDR1 and CDR2 sequences are ENHRY and SYGVKD. Trimming cost V 6 bases and J 7 bases, with 16 bases left between them. This CDR3 is 14 amino acids long. In DNA, the CDR3 is TGTGCCATCAGGTGGGACTCGAACCTTAATGAGCAGTTCTTC. Residues: CAIRWDSNLNEQFF.

A few counts support this clone. This chain links TRBV7-2 with TRBJ2-3, with TRBD2 as a possible D gene (6 bases). The germline CDR1 and CDR2 sequences are SGHTA and FQGNSA. The CDR3 is 14 residues long. Trimming left V 5 bases short and J 2 bases short, with 11 bases between. Here the CDR3 reads CASSRASDTDTQYF. In DNA form, the CDR3 reads TGTGCCAGCAGCCGCGCTAGCGACACAGATACGCAGTATTTT.

V gene TRBV30 combines with J gene TRBJ2-1; D is undetermined. From germline, CDR1 is GTSNPN and CDR2 SVGIG (reference sequence). The CDR3 consists of 15 residues. The V end was cut by 0 bases, the J end by 0 bases, with 9 bases between. CDR3 loop: CAWSVRYSSYNEQFF. The CDR3 DNA is TGTGCCTGGAGTGTGAGGTATAGCTCCTACAATGAGCAGTTCTTC.

This chain links TRBV5-1 with TRBJ1-1; perhaps TRBD1 as D (5 bases). This CDR3 has 19 amino acids. Germline V gene data show CDR1 as SGHRS and CDR2 as YFSETQ. Trimming removed 4 bases from V and 0 bases from J, with 25 bases in between. The CDR3 protein is CASSLSSGKVFLVNTEAFF. CDR3 in DNA: TGCGCCAGCAGCCTAAGTTCAGGGAAGGTTTTTTTGGTGAACACTGAAGCTTTCTTT.

This sequence joins TRBV18 and TRBJ2-1; 11 nucleotides match TRBD1. CDR3 length: 17 residues. Germline V CDR1 and CDR2: KGHSH, LQKENI. Germline trimming cut 4 bases from V and 9 bases from J; bases unmatched to any gene: 14. The CDR3 nucleotides are TGTGCCAGCTCACGTGGGACAGGGGGGACTAGCCGGGGTGAGCAGTTCTTC. It encodes CASSRGTGGTSRGEQFF.

The CDR3 here is CASKPGQYNSPLHF. CDR3 nucleotides: TGTGCCAGCAAACCAGGACAGTATAATTCACCCCTCCACTTT. This chain connects TRBV6-1 to TRBJ1-6, with D possibly being TRBD1 (6 bases). Germline CDR1 MNHNS, CDR2 SASEGT. Trimming cost V 7 bases and J 4 bases, with 11 bases left between them. CDR3 size: 14 residues.

This chain joins TRBV4-1 and TRBJ2-3, with D tentatively TRBD2 (6 bases). CDR1 is MGHRA, CDR2 YSYEKL, per germline. The CDR3 extends over 18 amino acids. Trimming removed 4 bases at V and 1 base at J, with 21 bases between. This CDR3 reads CASSPPTGESLGTDTQYF. For the CDR3, the DNA is TGCGCCAGCAGCCCTCCAACGGGGGAGAGTTTGGGCACAGATACGCAGTATTTT.

The V gene is TRBV6-5, the J gene TRBJ2-4; D not resolved. Per germline, CDR1 MNHEY and CDR2 SVGAGI. Trimming cost V 2 bases and J 6 bases, with 11 bases left between them. The CDR3 contains 14 residues. CDR3 sequence reads: CASSYEPSGNIQYF. CDR3 DNA: TGTGCCAGCAGTTACGAGCCATCGGGAAACATTCAGTACTTC.

With respect to this clone: Other DNA sequences of this sample code for an identical CDR3. V and J are TRBV7-9 and TRBJ1-1; 7 bases are shared with TRBD1. Trimming at V came to 4 bases and at J to 1 base, leaving 3 bases not matched to a gene. CDR3 size: 14 residues. Germline CDR1 reads SEHNR; CDR2 reads FQNEAQ (reference sequence). The chain's CDR3 is CASSSDRRNTEAFF. Here the CDR3 DNA reads TGTGCCAGCAGCTCGGACAGGAGGAACACTGAAGCTTTCTTT.

The chain employs TRBV10-3 and TRBJ2-6; D gene uncertain. V shed 5 bases and J shed 1 base, with 6 bases lying between them. The CDR3 spans 14 residues. Germline values: CDR1 ENHRY, CDR2 SYGVKD. The CDR3 here is CAISFESGANVLTF. CDR3 in DNA: TGTGCCATCAGTTTTGAGTCTGGGGCCAACGTCCTGACTTTC.

This sequence joins TRBV7-9 and TRBJ1-4, with D unclear. From germline, CDR1 is SEHNR and CDR2 FQNEAQ (reference sequence). The germline V and J ends were trimmed by 5 bases and 8 bases, with 12 bases remaining between them. The CDR3 covers 13 residues. The CDR3 is CASSPLVREKLFF. CDR3 bases: TGTGCCAGCAGCCCCCTCGTGAGGGAAAAACTGTTTTTT.

This rearrangement joins TRBV7-9 to TRBJ1-4; D is possibly TRBD1 (5 bases). CDR1 and CDR2 (germline): SEHNR, FQNEAQ (reference sequence). The CDR3 spans 15 residues. V lost 2 bases and J 1 base, leaving 8 bases between the germline ends. The CDR3 region has the DNA TGTGCCAGCAGCTTAATGCAGGGAACTAATGAAAAACTGTTTTTT. Translating it yields CASSLMQGTNEKLFF.

The V and J genes are TRBV6-5 and TRBJ2-6, with 8 bases aligning to TRBD1. The germline V gene encodes CDR1 MNHEY and CDR2 SVGAGI. J gave up 4 bases and V 5 bases, and 4 bases lay outside the gene matches. This CDR3 comprises 15 residues. The DNA of the CDR3 is TGTGCCAGCAGTAAAGACAGGGGCGGGGCCAACGTCCTGACTTTC. The encoded protein is CASSKDRGGANVLTF.

The CDR3 bases are TGTGCCAGCAGGAGACAGGTAGCAGGGGAAAAACTGTTTTTT. It encodes CASRRQVAGEKLFF. The chain couples TRBV6-5 to TRBJ1-4; D is perhaps TRBD1 (6 bases). CDR1 and CDR2 (germline): MNHEY, SVGAGI. CDR3 length equals 14 residues. V gave up 6 bases and J gave up 8 bases, with 16 bases separating them.

The CDR3 DNA follows: TGTGCCAGCAGCCCCGACCTCAGGGAAATGGAGCAGTACTTC. It translates to CASSPDLREMEQYF. The chain recombines TRBV9 with TRBJ2-7, with D perhaps TRBD1 (5 bases). V was clipped by 4 bases and J by 7 bases, with 18 bases between them. The CDR3 runs to 14 residues. CDR1 and CDR2 from the germline V gene are SGDLS and YYNGEE.

CDR3 loop: CASNLGSSYEQYF. The CDR3 bases are TGCGCCAGCAACCTTGGGAGCTCCTACGAGCAGTACTTC. The chain carries TRBV5-1 and TRBJ2-7, with D possibly matching TRBD2 (5 bases). Trimming took 6 bases from V and 0 from J, leaving 10 bases between them. The CDR3 runs 13 residues. Germline CDR1 and CDR2: SGHRS and YFSETQ. The full variable domain, its missing parts supplied by reference TRBV5-1 and TRBJ2-7, is KAGVTQTPRYLIKTRGQQVTLSCSPISGHRSVSWYQQTPGQGLQFLFEYFSETQRNKGNFPGRFSGRQFSNSRSEMNVSTLELGDSALYLCASNLGSSYEQYFGPGTRLTVT.

The rearrangement uses TRBV6-5 and TRBJ2-4; D is possibly TRBD2 (6 bases). This CDR3 has 14 residues. Trimming shortened V by 0 bases and J by 6 bases, and 9 bases separated the two germline ends. Germline V gene data show CDR1 as MNHEY and CDR2 as SVGAGI. This CDR3 reads CASSYSGEANIQYF. In DNA, the CDR3 is TGTGCCAGCAGTTACTCTGGGGAGGCAAACATTCAGTACTTC.